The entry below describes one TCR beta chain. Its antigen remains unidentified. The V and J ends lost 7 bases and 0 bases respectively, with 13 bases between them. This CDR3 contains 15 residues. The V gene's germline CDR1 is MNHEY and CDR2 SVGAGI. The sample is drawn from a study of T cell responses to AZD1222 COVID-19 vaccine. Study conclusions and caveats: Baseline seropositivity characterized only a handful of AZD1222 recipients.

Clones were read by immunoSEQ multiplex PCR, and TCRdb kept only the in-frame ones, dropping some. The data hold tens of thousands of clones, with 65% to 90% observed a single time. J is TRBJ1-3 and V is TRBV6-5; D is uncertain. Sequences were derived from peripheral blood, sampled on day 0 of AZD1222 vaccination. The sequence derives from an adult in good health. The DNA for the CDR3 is TGTGCCAGCACCCCCTCGGTGTACTCTGGAAACACCATATATTTT. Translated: CASTPSVYSGNTIYF.